This TCR beta chain appears in the sequencing data of a study of neoadjuvant nivolumab and ipilimumab in lung cancer. Here immunoSEQ multiplex PCR was the method, and the copy in TCRdb shows in-frame clones only, minus some. The sample lists about 17,000 clones, approximately 79% occurring once. Study-level findings and limits: TCR richness and clonality were higher in tumors than adjacent uninvolved lung. A small number of samples were TCR sequenced.

Concerning this clone: Its cognate antigen is unknown.

This CDR3 has 15 amino acids. Deletions cut 3 bases from V and 7 bases from J, with 19 bases between. CDR1 is SGHNT, CDR2 YYREEE, per germline (reference sequence). The clonotype originates from an adult with non-small cell lung cancer. The gene calls are TRBV5-4 and TRBJ2-5, with a possible D match to TRBD1 (6 bases). The sequences come from tumor tissue, collected after neoadjuvant nivolumab, alone or with ipilimumab, at or shortly before surgery. DNA for the CDR3: TGTGCCAGCAGCTACGGGACAACCTCCAGGGGGACCCAGTACTTC. Translated, it gives CASSYGTTSRGTQYF.